The entry that follows covers one T cell receptor beta chain sequence. This clone was seen more than once but under ten times. No cognate antigen has been identified for it. The sample holds no much larger clone one base away, and base qualities are not on file. From each donor, a single peripheral blood sample of about 116 mL on average was drawn into heparinised tubes. Naive, central memory, regulatory and stem cell-like memory CD4+ T cells were sorted on a BD FACSAria II using a panel including CD45RO, CCR7, CD25, CD127, CD95 and CD27. All sorted populations exceeded 95% purity. PBMCs were separated immediately by Lymphoprep density gradient centrifugation and were stained directly, without being cultured. So that batch effects would be minimized, each experiment stained and sorted samples in pairs, pairing one healthy donor with one patient. The entry originates in a study of beta chain features in type 1 diabetes listed by TCRdb under 2018. A note on the overall study: Mean age, gender distribution, total cell number and subset yield were not different between patients and healthy donors. Regulatory and stem cell-like memory subsets were isolated from only 8 patients and roughly eight healthy donors, whereas naive and central memory subsets came from all 28 donors. The study compared TCRB repertoires of sorted circulating CD4+ T cell subsets between recently diagnosed type 1 diabetes patients and matched healthy donors. Across all samples, roughly 110,000,000 sorted cells were examined, and cell number per subset correlated strongly with RNA yield.

CDR1 and CDR2 were assigned from the germline V gene as SGHVS and FQNEAQ. From the cysteine up to the phenylalanine, the CDR3 has a length of 13 residues. The retained sequence is limited to the CDR3, 39 bases, with the frame set at the first base. Relative to germline, V is missing 4 bases and J is missing 5 bases, with 3 bases of the junction outside any gene match. On the study overall, not on this receptor specifically: In all four CD4+ subsets, TCRB CDR3 length was moderately but significantly shorter in type 1 diabetes patients. Sequencing cDNA rather than genomic DNA could over-represent highly expressing activated cells, although activation and CD3 levels did not differ between groups. Shorter templates might be favored by PCR, yet because patient and control samples were amplified and corrected together, any such skew would affect both groups equally. At VDJ recombination sites, patients with type 1 diabetes made fewer insertions and deleted more nucleotides, a pattern implying thymic rearrangement abnormalities. The naive, central memory and regulatory TCRB repertoires appeared to resemble one another more closely among patients than among healthy donors. Because the HLA sub-analyses included only small numbers of individuals, any influence of HLA type on TCRB rearrangement was left unresolved.

All of the isolated RNA was reverse transcribed with the High Capacity cDNA Reverse Transcription Kit, so expressed TCRB transcripts were sequenced. Naive, central memory and regulatory T cell samples underwent deep immunoSEQ sequencing, averaging around 3.9 million total reads per sample. Sorted cells were lysed in RLT buffer, and RNA was extracted using DNase-treated RNeasy Micro or Mini kits according to cell number. Each cell subset was processed separately to prevent cross-contamination, with patient and healthy donor samples processed together. TCRB sequences were amplified from cDNA with the immunoSEQ multiplex PCR, producing 87-bp fragments spanning the CDR3 region. The amplicons were sequenced using the Illumina HiSeq platform. The study's own analysis went as follows. Synthetic template baselines were used to correct PCR bias computationally, reads within Hamming distance 2 were collapsed, and singletons that could not be merged were discarded. Reads were aligned against IMGT so that V, D and J genes, CDR3 length and insertions or deletions at six rearrangement sites could be assigned. Within each subset, clonotype counts were normalized to the number of sorted cells before true diversity and Gini coefficients were calculated with the tcR R package. Repertoire sharing was quantified using the overlap coefficient calculated on TCRB nucleotide sequences. Out-of-frame TCRB sequences from naive cells were analyzed to stand in for the pre-selection repertoire. Imported from immuneACCESS, the table was reduced by TCRdb to in-frame sequences with V and J called. These copies leave out some clones; in studies compared against another copy, an unresolved V gene accounts for under half, and the cause of the remainder is not known. V, J and clone size are those of that table, while D and trimming were read from the DNA. The sample data list some 330,000 clones, and roughly 12% of these were observed just once. Around 0.0099% of the sample goes to the ten largest clones.

The sequence derives from a woman between 18 and 30 years old with type 1 diabetes. The chain couples TRBV7-8 to TRBJ2-5; TRBD1 matches 8 bases in the middle. Input material: naive CD4+ T cells from blood. The cell subset or site label for this specimen denotes: true naive CD4+ T cells. This receptor carries the CDR3 CASSWTGRETQYF. The DNA is as follows: TGTGCCAGCAGCTGGACAGGGAGGGAGACCCAGTACTTC.